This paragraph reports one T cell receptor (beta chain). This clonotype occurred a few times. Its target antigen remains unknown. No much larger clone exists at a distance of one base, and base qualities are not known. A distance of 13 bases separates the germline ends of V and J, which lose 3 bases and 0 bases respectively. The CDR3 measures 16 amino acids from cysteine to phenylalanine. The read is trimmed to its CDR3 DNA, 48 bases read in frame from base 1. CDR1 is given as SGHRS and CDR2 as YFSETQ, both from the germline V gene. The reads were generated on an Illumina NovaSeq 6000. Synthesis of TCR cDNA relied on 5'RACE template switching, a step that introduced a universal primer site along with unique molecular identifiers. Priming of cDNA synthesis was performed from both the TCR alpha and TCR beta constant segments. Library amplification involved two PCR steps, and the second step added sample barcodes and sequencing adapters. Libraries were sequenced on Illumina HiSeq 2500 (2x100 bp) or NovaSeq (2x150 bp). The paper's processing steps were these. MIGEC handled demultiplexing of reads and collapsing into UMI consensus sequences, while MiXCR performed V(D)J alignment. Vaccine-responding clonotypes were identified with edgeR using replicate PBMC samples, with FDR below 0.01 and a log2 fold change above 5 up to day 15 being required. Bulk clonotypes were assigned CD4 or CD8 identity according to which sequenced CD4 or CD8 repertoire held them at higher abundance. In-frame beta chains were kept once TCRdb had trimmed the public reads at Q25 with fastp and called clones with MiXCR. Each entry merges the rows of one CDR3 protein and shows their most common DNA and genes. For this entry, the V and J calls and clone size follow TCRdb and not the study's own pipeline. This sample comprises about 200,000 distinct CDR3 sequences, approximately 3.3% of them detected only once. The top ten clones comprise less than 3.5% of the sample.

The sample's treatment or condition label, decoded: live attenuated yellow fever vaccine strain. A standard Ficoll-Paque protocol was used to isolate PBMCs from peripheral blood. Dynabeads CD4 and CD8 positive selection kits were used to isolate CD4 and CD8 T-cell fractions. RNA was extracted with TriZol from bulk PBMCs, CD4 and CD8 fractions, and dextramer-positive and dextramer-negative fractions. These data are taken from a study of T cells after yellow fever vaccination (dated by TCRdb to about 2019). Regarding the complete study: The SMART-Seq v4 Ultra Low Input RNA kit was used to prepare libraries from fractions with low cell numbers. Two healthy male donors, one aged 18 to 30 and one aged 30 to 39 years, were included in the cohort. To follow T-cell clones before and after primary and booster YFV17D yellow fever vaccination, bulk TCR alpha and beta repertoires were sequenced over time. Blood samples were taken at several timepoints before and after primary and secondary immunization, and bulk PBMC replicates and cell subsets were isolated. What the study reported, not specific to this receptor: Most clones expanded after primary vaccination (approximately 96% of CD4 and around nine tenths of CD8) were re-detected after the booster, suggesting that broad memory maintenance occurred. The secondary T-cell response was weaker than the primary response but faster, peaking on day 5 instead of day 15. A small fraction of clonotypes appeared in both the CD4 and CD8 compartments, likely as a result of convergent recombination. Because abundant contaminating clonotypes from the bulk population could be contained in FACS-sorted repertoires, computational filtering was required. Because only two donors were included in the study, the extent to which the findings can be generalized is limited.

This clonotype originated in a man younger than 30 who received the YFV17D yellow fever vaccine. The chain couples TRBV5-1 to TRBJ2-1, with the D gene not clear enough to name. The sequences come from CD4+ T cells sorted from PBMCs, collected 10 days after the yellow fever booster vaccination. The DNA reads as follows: TGCGCCAGCAGCTCCAAGATCGACCCCTCCTACAATGAGCAGTTCTTC. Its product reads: CASSSKIDPSYNEQFF.